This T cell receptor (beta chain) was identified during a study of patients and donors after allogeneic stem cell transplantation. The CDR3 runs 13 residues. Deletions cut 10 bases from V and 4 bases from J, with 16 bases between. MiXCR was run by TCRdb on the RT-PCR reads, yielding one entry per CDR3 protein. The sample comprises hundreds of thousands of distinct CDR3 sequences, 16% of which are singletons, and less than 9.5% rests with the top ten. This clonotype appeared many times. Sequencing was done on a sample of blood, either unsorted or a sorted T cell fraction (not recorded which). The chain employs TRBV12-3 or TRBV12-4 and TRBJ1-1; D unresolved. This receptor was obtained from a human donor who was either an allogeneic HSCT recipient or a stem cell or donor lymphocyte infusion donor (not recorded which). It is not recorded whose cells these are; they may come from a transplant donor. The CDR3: CATLLYRGTEAFF. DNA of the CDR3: TGTGCCACCCTATTATATCGGGGCACTGAAGCTTTCTTT.